This record covers a single T cell receptor beta chain. Assay: immunoSEQ multiplex PCR; the TCRdb copy retains only in-frame clones and omits some. Of tens of thousands of clones listed, around nine tenths are singletons. This entry is derived from a study of T cell changes during pregnancy in multiple sclerosis. The germline V gene encodes CDR1 MNHNY and CDR2 SVGAGI (reference sequence). V lost 7 bases to trimming and J lost 4 bases, with 13 bases between them. CDR3 size: 14 residues. The sequence derives from a female donor with multiple sclerosis, enrolled in a pregnancy study. Sequencing used CD4+ T cells from peripheral blood mononuclear cells, obtained before pregnancy. This chain uses TRBV6-6 with TRBJ2-2; tentative D call: TRBD1 (6 bases). CDR3 sequence (DNA): TGTGCCAGCACCCGGGACATAGGCACCGGGGAGCTGTTTTTT. This codes for CASTRDIGTGELFF.